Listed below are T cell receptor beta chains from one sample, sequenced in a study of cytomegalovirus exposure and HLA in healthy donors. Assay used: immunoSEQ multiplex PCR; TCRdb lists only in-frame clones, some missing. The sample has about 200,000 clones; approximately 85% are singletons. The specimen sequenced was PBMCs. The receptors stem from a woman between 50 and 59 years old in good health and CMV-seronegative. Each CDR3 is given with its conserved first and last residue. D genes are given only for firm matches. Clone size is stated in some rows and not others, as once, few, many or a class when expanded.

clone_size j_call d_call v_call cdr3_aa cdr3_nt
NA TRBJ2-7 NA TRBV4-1 CASSQSPGVTTYEQYF TGCGCCAGCAGCCAATCCCCGGGAGTCACGACCTACGAGCAGTACTTC
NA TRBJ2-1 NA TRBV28 CASSLIGWEQFF TGTGCCAGCAGTTTAATCGGGTGGGAGCAGTTCTTC
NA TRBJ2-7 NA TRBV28 CASSSLSYEQYF TGTGCCAGCAGTAGCCTCTCCTACGAGCAGTACTTC
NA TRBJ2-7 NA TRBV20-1 CSARTLDEQYF TGCAGTGCTAGAACTCTTGACGAGCAGTACTTC
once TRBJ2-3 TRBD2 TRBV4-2 CASSQDRGLAGDTDTQYF TGTGCCAGCAGCCAAGATCGAGGACTAGCGGGAGATACGGATACGCAGTATTTT
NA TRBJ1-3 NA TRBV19 CASSEAGNTIYF TGTGCCAGTAGTGAGGCCGGAAACACCATATATTTT
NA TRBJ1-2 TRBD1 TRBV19 CASSTPAGGNYGYTF TGTGCCAGTAGTACTCCGGCAGGGGGCAACTATGGCTACACCTTC
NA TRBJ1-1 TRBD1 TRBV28 CASSAPGTGATEAFF TGTGCCAGCAGTGCCCCGGGAACAGGGGCCACTGAAGCTTTCTTT
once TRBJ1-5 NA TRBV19 CASSTTGPKNQPQHF TGTGCCAGTAGTACCACAGGGCCAAAAAATCAGCCCCAGCATTTT
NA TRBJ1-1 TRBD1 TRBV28 CASSPRTGSHTEAFF TGTGCCAGCAGTCCCCGGACAGGTAGTCACACTGAAGCTTTCTTT
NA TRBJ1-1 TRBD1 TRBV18 CASSPWGQLNTEAFF TGTGCCAGCTCACCCTGGGGACAGCTGAACACTGAAGCTTTCTTT
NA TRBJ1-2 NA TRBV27 CASSLSKRNYGYTF TGTGCCAGCAGTTTATCAAAGAGGAACTATGGCTACACCTTC